This T cell receptor (beta chain) was recorded in a study of T cell responses to AZD1222 COVID-19 vaccine. With 5 bases removed from V and 0 bases from J, the gap between germline ends came to 8 bases. The CDR3 has 14 residues. Germline lookup yields CDR1 SGHNT and CDR2 YENEEA. Sequencing used immunoSEQ multiplex PCR; TCRdb keeps in-frame clones, though not all of them. This table holds 150,000 to 200,000 clones, 92% found once. V and J are TRBV11-3 and TRBJ2-1, with D unresolved. The receptor's source is an adult who received the AZD1222 COVID-19 vaccine. Sequencing was performed on peripheral blood, taken 28 days after the second AZD1222 dose. The CDR3 protein is CASSQMSSYNEQFF. In nucleotides, the CDR3 is TGTGCCAGCAGCCAGATGAGCTCCTACAATGAGCAGTTCTTC.